The rows below give T cell receptor beta chains drawn from one sample of a study of CD4+ T cells in melanoma. Libraries were prepared by immunoSEQ multiplex PCR; TCRdb keeps only in-frame clonotypes and omits some of them. This sample has around 13,000 clones, with about three quarters found just once. The sequenced material came from cells from a culture (not recorded whether cultured in vitro). The origin of the receptors is a human donor with melanoma. Each CDR3 is given with its conserved first and last residue. Each record gives: V gene, J gene, CDR3 protein.

V: TRBV18; J: TRBJ1-1; CDR3: CASSSGRGMNTEAFF
V: TRBV11-2; J: TRBJ1-1; CDR3: CASSRMNTEAFF
V: TRBV2; J: TRBJ1-3; CDR3: CASSDRGNTIYF
V: TRBV9; J: TRBJ2-5; CDR3: CASSPTSGARETQYF
V: TRBV11-1; J: TRBJ1-2; CDR3: CASSKRGPPRDYGYTF
V: TRBV6-1; J: TRBJ1-2; CDR3: CASNILGDRGLGYTF
V: TRBV19; J: TRBJ2-6; CDR3: CASRVGGANVLTF
V: TRBV7-8; J: TRBJ1-4; CDR3: CASSSPATGGANEKLFF
V: TRBV6-6; J: TRBJ2-5; CDR3: CASSYQGEQETQYF
V: TRBV6-6; J: TRBJ1-1; CDR3: CASSYSQRSEAFF
V: TRBV10-3; J: TRBJ2-7; CDR3: CAISNAQALGEYF
V: TRBV19; J: TRBJ1-6; CDR3: CASSINRESPLHF
V: TRBV5-6; J: TRBJ1-1; CDR3: CASSFGTGLAFF
V: TRBV2; J: TRBJ2-6; CDR3: CASAGYYGRSGANVLTF
V: TRBV19; J: TRBJ2-2; CDR3: CASSTRGSSGELFF
V: TRBV5-4; J: TRBJ2-7; CDR3: CASSSRAGAYSEQYF
V: TRBV11-2; J: TRBJ1-1; CDR3: CASSKETGSSTEAFF
V: TRBV7-7; J: TRBJ2-5; CDR3: CASSSRVGETQYF